This is a list of T cell receptor beta chains from one sample in a study of blood T cell repertoires in COVID-19. Sequencing was performed with immunoSEQ multiplex PCR; in TCRdb, only in-frame clones are kept and a portion is missing. Of roughly 110,000 clones detected, about 89% appear once; the ten largest clones hold 4.5% to 5%. Sequencing was done on a sample of peripheral blood. Receptors originate from a man aged 35-49 years with active or convalescent COVID-19. CDR3s include the opening cysteine and the closing phenylalanine or tryptophan. The D gene is left open where the match is weak. Clone size is shown for a subset of rows, as once, few, many or a class of expanded clone.

abundance | j_gene | d_gene | v_gene | CDR3nt | CDR3aa
NA | TRBJ2-7 | NA | TRBV11-2 | TGTGCCAGCAGCTCCAAGGGGGCCTACGAGCAGTACTTC | CASSSKGAYEQYF
NA | TRBJ2-5 | NA | TRBV7-6 | TGTGCCAGCAGCTTAGTACGGGGTGCATCTACGGAGACCCAGTACTTC | CASSLVRGASTETQYF
NA | TRBJ1-4 | TRBD1 | TRBV7-9 | TGTGCCAGCAGCCACGGCACCGGGACAGGGAATGAAAAACTGTTTTTT | CASSHGTGTGNEKLFF
NA | TRBJ2-1 | TRBD2 | TRBV25-1 | TGTGCCAGCAGTATGGCCGGGAGGTATGATGAGCAGTTCTTC | CASSMAGRYDEQFF
NA | TRBJ2-3 | NA | TRBV5-4 | TGTGCCAGCAGCTCCACGGCGGGGGCCACAGATACGCAGTATTTT | CASSSTAGATDTQYF
once | TRBJ1-5 | TRBD1 | TRBV27 | TGTGCCAGCCGACCGGACAGGGATAGCAATCAGCCCCAGCATTTT | CASRPDRDSNQPQHF
NA | TRBJ2-2 | TRBD1 | TRBV6-5 | TGTGCCAGCAGCCAGGGGGCGCCCGGGGAGCTGTTTTTT | CASSQGAPGELFF
NA | TRBJ1-4 | NA | TRBV3-1/TRBV3-2 | TGTGCCAGCAGCCAAGATAGACAAGAACTGTTTTTT | CASSQDRQELFF
NA | TRBJ2-7 | NA | TRBV27 | TGTGCCAGCAGATTATCAGGGGCCATCTCCTACGAGCAGTACTTC | CASRLSGAISYEQYF
few | TRBJ2-3 | TRBD2 | TRBV2 | TGTGCCAGCAGTTTAATGGGCCCTATTCCGGGACTAGCGGGTAGCACAGATACGCAGTATTTT | CASSLMGPIPGLAGSTDTQYF
NA | TRBJ1-5 | NA | TRBV19 | TGTGCCAGTAGTATTATGTCTACAGGTACTCAGCCCCAGCATTTT | CASSIMSTGTQPQHF
NA | TRBJ2-7 | TRBD1 | TRBV19 | TGTGCCAGTACTCGACAGGGGAGCTCCTACGAGCAGTACTTC | CASTRQGSSYEQYF
NA | TRBJ1-5 | NA | TRBV12-3/TRBV12-4 | TGTGCCAGCAGTTTGGGGAGTAATCAGCCCCAGCATTTT | CASSLGSNQPQHF
NA | TRBJ1-2 | NA | TRBV24-1 | TGTGCCACCAGTGATTTAGGGGGAGTCTATGGCTACACCTTC | CATSDLGGVYGYTF
once | TRBJ2-4 | TRBD2 | TRBV6-2/TRBV6-3 | TGTGCCAGCAGTTACTCGCTAGCGGTGGGGCTAGCCAAAAACATTCAGTACTTC | CASSYSLAVGLAKNIQYF
few | TRBJ2-3 | TRBD2 | TRBV28 | TGTGCCAGCAGTACGAACCTCTCCGGGACTAGCGGGAGAGCGGGGAAGACAGATACGCAGTATTTT | CASSTNLSGTSGRAGKTDTQYF
NA | TRBJ2-1 | TRBD2 | TRBV19 | TGTGCCAGCACCTCCCGGCTAGCGGGAGGCTTCGGCAATGAGCAGTTCTTC | CASTSRLAGGFGNEQFF
NA | TRBJ1-2 | NA | TRBV5-1 | TGCGCCAGCAGCTGGGCTTTGGAGGGTGGCTACACCTTC | CASSWALEGGYTF
NA | TRBJ1-3 | TRBD1 | TRBV5-1 | TGCGCCAGCCAAGGACAGGGGAGCTCTGGAAACACCATATATTTT | CASQGQGSSGNTIYF
few | TRBJ2-7 | TRBD2 | TRBV13 | TGTGCCAGCAGCCTTCGGACTAGCGGGCCGGGGGAGCAGTACTTC | CASSLRTSGPGEQYF
NA | TRBJ2-5 | TRBD1 | TRBV7-2 | TGTGCCAGCAGCTTAGAGACAGGGGGCGGAAAAGGGGAGACCCAGTACTTC | CASSLETGGGKGETQYF
NA | TRBJ1-3 | NA | TRBV7-8 | TGTGCCAGCAGCCTTAGCAGGGCATCTTCGCTATCTGGAAACACCATATATTTT | CASSLSRASSLSGNTIYF
NA | TRBJ1-4 | NA | TRBV6-4 | TGTGCCAGCAGTGAGGCGGCAAGTGAAAAACTGTTTTTT | CASSEAASEKLFF
NA | TRBJ1-1 | TRBD1 | TRBV7-3 | TGTGCCAGCAGTCGCCAGGGGGTTGGGAACACTGAAGCTTTCTTT | CASSRQGVGNTEAFF
NA | TRBJ1-2 | NA | TRBV6-5 | TGTGCCAGCAGTTACGATGGGGAGGACTATGGCTACACCTTC | CASSYDGEDYGYTF
few | TRBJ2-6 | NA | TRBV7-3 | TGTGCCAGCGGTTTACAGCCTTCTGGGGCCAACGTCCTGACTTTC | CASGLQPSGANVLTF
NA | TRBJ2-3 | TRBD1 | TRBV28 | TGTGCCAGCAGTTTAGTCGGGACAGGGGAGGATACGCAGTATTTT | CASSLVGTGEDTQYF
NA | TRBJ1-4 | TRBD1 | TRBV7-8 | TGTGCCAGCAGCGGAGGGGGCGTGGGTGAAAAACTGTTTTTT | CASSGGGVGEKLFF
NA | TRBJ1-2 | NA | TRBV28 | TGTGCCACCTACAGGGAGTATGGCTACACCTTC | CATYREYGYTF
NA | TRBJ2-3 | NA | TRBV30 | TGTGCCTGGAGTGAGGGGGTTGGGAACACAGATACGCAGTATTTT | CAWSEGVGNTDTQYF
NA | TRBJ2-7 | NA | TRBV11-2 | TGTGCCAGCAGCCGAGGGAGGAGTACCTACGAGCAGTACTTC | CASSRGRSTYEQYF
few | TRBJ1-1 | NA | TRBV5-1 | TGCGCCAGCAGAGAGGACAGTTTTATGAACACTGAAGCTTTCTTT | CASREDSFMNTEAFF
NA | TRBJ1-1 | NA | TRBV19 | TGTGCCAGTAGTATCCTAGGGGTGGCAGCTTTCTTT | CASSILGVAAFF
NA | TRBJ1-5 | TRBD1 | TRBV2 | TGTGCCAGCAGCAGCGGACAGGGTCATCAGCCCCAGCATTTT | CASSSGQGHQPQHF
NA | TRBJ2-7 | TRBD2 | TRBV7-2 | TGTGCCAGCAGCTTAGCCCGAACTAGCGGGAGCGAGCAGTACTTC | CASSLARTSGSEQYF
NA | TRBJ2-5 | TRBD1 | TRBV30 | TGTGCCTGGAGCACCGGGACAGTGGTGACCCAGTACTTC | CAWSTGTVVTQYF
NA | TRBJ2-1 | NA | TRBV19 | TGTGCCAGTAGTATAAGCGGAGGGAATGAGCAGTTCTTC | CASSISGGNEQFF
NA | TRBJ2-2 | NA | TRBV5-1 | TGCGCCAGCAGCTCCCAACTAGGACCCGGGGAGCTGTTTTTT | CASSSQLGPGELFF
NA | TRBJ1-2 | TRBD1 | TRBV6-4 | TGTGCCAGCAGTGAAGGACAGGGGCTTGGCTACACCTTC | CASSEGQGLGYTF
NA | TRBJ2-2 | NA | TRBV5-1 | TGCGCCAGCAGCTCGACAATGAACACCGGGGAGCTGTTTTTT | CASSSTMNTGELFF
once | TRBJ2-7 | NA | TRBV24-1 | TGTGCCACCAGTGCAGGGATTCCCCCCTACGAGCAGTACTTC | CATSAGIPPYEQYF
NA | TRBJ1-3 | NA | TRBV15 | TGTGCCACCAGCAGAGAAAGAGGTGGGGGGTCGACCATATATTTT | CATSRERGGGSTIYF
NA | TRBJ1-2 | NA | TRBV30 | TGTGCCTGGAGTTCACGGGAGGGGGTCACCTTC | CAWSSREGVTF
once | TRBJ2-7 | TRBD2 | TRBV7-9 | TGTGCCAGCAGCTTAGCGAGGGGCGGGAGGGCCGGTTCCTACGAGCAGTACTTC | CASSLARGGRAGSYEQYF
NA | TRBJ2-1 | NA | TRBV4-2 | TGTGCCAGCAGCCAACAGGCGCGGGTTTACAATGAGCAGTTCTTC | CASSQQARVYNEQFF
NA | TRBJ1-3 | TRBD1 | TRBV30 | TGTGCCTGGAGTCGGCCGGGACAGTTAGGAAACACCATATATTTT | CAWSRPGQLGNTIYF
NA | TRBJ2-3 | TRBD2 | TRBV28 | TGTGCCAGCAGATTTAGCGGGAGTAGGTATACGCAGTATTTT | CASRFSGSRYTQYF
once | TRBJ2-7 | NA | TRBV18 | TGTGCCAGCTCACCACAGGGGTACGGCTACGAGCAGTACTTC | CASSPQGYGYEQYF
NA | TRBJ2-3 | NA | TRBV24-1 | TGTGCCACCAGTGCCCCCAACTCGGGGGATACGCAGTATTTT | CATSAPNSGDTQYF
NA | TRBJ1-1 | NA | TRBV25-1 | TGTGCCAGCGGTGAGGGGCAGACGACTTACACTGAAGCTTTCTTT | CASGEGQTTYTEAFF
NA | TRBJ1-2 | TRBD1 | TRBV19 | TGTGCCAGTAGTCCAACCCGCCCCGGACAGGGGAGAACCTATGGCTACACCTTC | CASSPTRPGQGRTYGYTF
once | TRBJ2-2 | TRBD1 | TRBV7-7 | TGTGCCAGCAGCTACCTCCCGGGACAGGCTAACACCGGGGAGCTGTTTTTT | CASSYLPGQANTGELFF
NA | TRBJ2-3 | TRBD1 | TRBV5-1 | TGCGCCAGCAGCCGTGATTGGACAGGGGGGACAGATACGCAGTATTTT | CASSRDWTGGTDTQYF
NA | TRBJ1-6 | NA | TRBV28 | TGTGCCAGCAGGGACAGTACTAATTCACCCCTCCACTTT | CASRDSTNSPLHF
NA | TRBJ1-2 | NA | TRBV19 | TGTGCCATCAAAGACAGCCTCTATGGCTACACCTTC | CAIKDSLYGYTF
NA | TRBJ2-7 | NA | TRBV6-5 | TGTGCCAGCAGGACAGCTTCCTACGAGCAGTACTTC | CASRTASYEQYF
NA | TRBJ1-2 | TRBD1 | TRBV7-2 | TGTGCCAGCAGCTTAGATGCACAGGGGAACTATGGCTACACCTTC | CASSLDAQGNYGYTF